This paragraph covers one T cell receptor (beta chain) sequence. Its matching antigen is unknown. The data derive from a study of identical twins. Study findings and constraints: Abundant cord blood beta clonotypes carried fewer insertions; memory repertoires showed none.

TCRdb re-analysed the 5' RACE reads in MiXCR, keeping a single row per CDR3 protein. The data show under 350,000 distinct CDR3 sequences, with roughly 10% seen just once and 7% to 8.5% held by the top ten. The V and J ends lost 0 bases and 7 bases, in that order; junction bases with no gene match: 12. Germline CDR1 SGHAT, CDR2 FQNNGV. This CDR3 comprises 18 residues. Separately, the same data were catalogued under a study of yellow fever vaccine responses in identical twins.

The rearrangement uses TRBV11-2 and TRBJ2-1, with 10 bases lining up with TRBD2. This clonotype was sampled from a woman under 30 in good health. Sequencing was done on a sample of CD8+ T cells sorted from blood. CDR3 sequence: CASSLDTSGDPVWNEQFF. CDR3 bases: TGTGCCAGCAGCTTAGACACTAGCGGGGACCCCGTTTGGAATGAGCAGTTCTTC.